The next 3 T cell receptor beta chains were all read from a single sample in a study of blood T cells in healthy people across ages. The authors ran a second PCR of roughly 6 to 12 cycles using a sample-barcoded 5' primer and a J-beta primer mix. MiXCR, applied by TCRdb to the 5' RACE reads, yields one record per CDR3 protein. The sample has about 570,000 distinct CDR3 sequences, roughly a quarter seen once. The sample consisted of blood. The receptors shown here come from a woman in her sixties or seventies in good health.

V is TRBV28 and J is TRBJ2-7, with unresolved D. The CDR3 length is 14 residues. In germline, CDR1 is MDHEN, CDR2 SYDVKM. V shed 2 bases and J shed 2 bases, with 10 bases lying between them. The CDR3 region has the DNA TGTGCCAGCAGTTTAATAGGAGAAACCTACGAGCAGTACTTC. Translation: CASSLIGETYEQYF.

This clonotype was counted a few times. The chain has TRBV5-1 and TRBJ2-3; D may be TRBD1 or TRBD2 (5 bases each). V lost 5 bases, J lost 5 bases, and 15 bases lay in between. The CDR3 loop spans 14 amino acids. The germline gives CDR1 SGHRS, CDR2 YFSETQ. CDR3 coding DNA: TGCGCCAGCAGTTCGGGGACGGCCCGAGATACGCAGTATTTT. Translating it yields CASSSGTARDTQYF.

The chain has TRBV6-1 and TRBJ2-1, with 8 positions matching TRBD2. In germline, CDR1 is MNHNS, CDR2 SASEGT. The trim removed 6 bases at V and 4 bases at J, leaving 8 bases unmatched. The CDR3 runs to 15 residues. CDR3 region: CASRPVAGPYNEQFF. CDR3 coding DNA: TGTGCCAGCAGGCCAGTAGCGGGACCTTACAATGAGCAGTTCTTC.